This T cell receptor (beta chain) was found in a study of regulatory T cells in long-lasting Graves disease. Germline CDR1 reads DFQATT; CDR2 reads SNEGSKA (reference sequence). The CDR3 is made up of 16 amino acids. With 0 bases removed from V and 2 bases from J, the gap between germline ends came to 11 bases. This clonotype was seen a handful of times. What it recognizes is unknown. Combining iRepertoire HTBI primers with Arm-PCR of CDR3 regions, the authors built TCR beta libraries. TCRdb analysed the multiplex PCR reads with MiXCR anew, one entry per CDR3 protein. This sample has fewer than 600,000 distinct CDR3 sequences; around a fifth occur once, and the top ten carry around 13%. Study conclusions and caveats: Those with persistent Graves' had less TCR diversity than newly diagnosed patients.

The time point denotes: persistent/refractory GD, antithyroid drugs over 5 years with positive TRAb. The TCR library was prepared using RNA isolated from PBMCs. The TCR originated in a female donor with Graves disease. The specimen was peripheral blood mononuclear cells (PBMCs), collected when the disease was refractory, from a patient treated with antithyroid drugs. This chain connects TRBV20-1 to TRBJ2-6; D is possibly TRBD1 (5 bases). The chain's CDR3 is CSARDPGRAGANVLTF. The CDR3 DNA sequence: TGCAGTGCTAGAGATCCGGGCAGGGCTGGGGCCAACGTCCTGACTTTC.